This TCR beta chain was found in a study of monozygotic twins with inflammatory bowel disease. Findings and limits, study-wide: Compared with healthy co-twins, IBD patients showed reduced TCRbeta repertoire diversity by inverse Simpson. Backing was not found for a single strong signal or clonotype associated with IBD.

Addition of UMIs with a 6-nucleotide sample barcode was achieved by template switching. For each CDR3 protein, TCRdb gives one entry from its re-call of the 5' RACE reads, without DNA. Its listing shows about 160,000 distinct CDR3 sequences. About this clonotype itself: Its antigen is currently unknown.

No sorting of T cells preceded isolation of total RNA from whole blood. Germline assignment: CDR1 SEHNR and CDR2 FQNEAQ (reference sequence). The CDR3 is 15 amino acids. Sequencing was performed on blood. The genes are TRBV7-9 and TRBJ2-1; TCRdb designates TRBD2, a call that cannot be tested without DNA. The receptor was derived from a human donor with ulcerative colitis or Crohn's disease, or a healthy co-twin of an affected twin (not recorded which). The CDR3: CASSIGTSGDNEQFF.